This TCR beta chain was sequenced in a study of blood T cell repertoires in COVID-19. About the study: Acute and convalescent COVID-19 samples came from the United States, Italy and Spain.

Sequenced by immunoSEQ multiplex PCR; TCRdb stores in-frame clones only, minus some. The sample includes a few hundred thousand clones, around 86% of them seen just once. Trimming took off 2 bases at V and 0 bases at J, with 9 bases between the two ends. This CDR3 is 15 amino acids long. Germline V lookup: CDR1 KGHDR, CDR2 SFDVKD. The TCR comes from a woman between 45 and 65 years old with acute or convalescent COVID-19. V and J are TRBV24-1 and TRBJ2-5; no definite D call. The sequenced material came from peripheral blood. The CDR3 region has the DNA TGTGCCACCAGTGATTCTGTGGGCTACCAAGAGACCCAGTACTTC. Its translation: CATSDSVGYQETQYF.